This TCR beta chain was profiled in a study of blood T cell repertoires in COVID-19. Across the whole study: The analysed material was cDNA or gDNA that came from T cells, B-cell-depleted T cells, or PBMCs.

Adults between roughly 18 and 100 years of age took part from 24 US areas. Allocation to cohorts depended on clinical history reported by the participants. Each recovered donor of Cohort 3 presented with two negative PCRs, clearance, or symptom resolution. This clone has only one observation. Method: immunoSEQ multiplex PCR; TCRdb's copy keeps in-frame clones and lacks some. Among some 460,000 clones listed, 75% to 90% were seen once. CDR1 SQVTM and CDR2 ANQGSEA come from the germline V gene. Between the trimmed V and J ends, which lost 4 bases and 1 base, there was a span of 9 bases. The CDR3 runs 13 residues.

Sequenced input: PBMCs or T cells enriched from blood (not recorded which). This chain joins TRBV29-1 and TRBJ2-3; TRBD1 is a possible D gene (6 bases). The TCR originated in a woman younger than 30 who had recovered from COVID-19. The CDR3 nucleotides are TGCAGCGTTGGGGCAGGGGGCACAGATACGCAGTATTTT. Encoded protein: CSVGAGGTDTQYF.